These 2 T cell receptor beta chains share one sample of origin, sequenced in a study of T cell responses to AZD1222 COVID-19 vaccine. Libraries were prepared by immunoSEQ multiplex PCR; TCRdb keeps only in-frame clonotypes and omits some of them. Seen here are fewer than 100,000 clones, around 84% observed once, and the top ten hold less than 15%. The specimen comprised peripheral blood, sampled on day 0 of AZD1222 vaccination. All receptors come from an adult in good health.

The gene calls are TRBV18 and TRBJ1-2; maybe TRBD1 (5 bases). The CDR3 spans 14 residues. Trimming pared 3 bases from V and 8 bases from J, leaving 16 bases between. Germline lookup yields CDR1 KGHSH and CDR2 LQKENI. The CDR3 here is CASSPEERGAGYTF. CDR3 nucleotides: TGTGCCAGCTCACCTGAGGAAAGGGGAGCGGGCTACACCTTC.

The chain combines TRBV7-2 with TRBJ1-1; perhaps TRBD1 as D (5 bases). The ends were cut back, 6 bases at V and 8 bases at J, with 19 bases in the middle. The length of the CDR3 is 14 residues. Germline CDR1 and CDR2: SGHTA and FQGNSA. This chain's CDR3 is CASSLMSGPGEAFF. CDR3 coding DNA: TGTGCCAGCAGTCTAATGTCGGGGCCCGGGGAAGCTTTCTTT.